Below, 21 T cell receptor beta chains from the same sample are listed, as sequenced in a study of shared clonotypes between healthy human individuals. Measured with immunoSEQ multiplex PCR; TCRdb has only the in-frame clones, and not every one. The table records more than 2,000,000 clones, approximately 93% of them present only once. The sample consisted of naive CD4+ T cells from PBMCs. Subset described: CD45RA+ positively selected. The source is a man younger than 35 in good health. Some clones in this sample may be carry-over from other donors' samples.

In this sample, this clone turned up once. Written as DNA, the CDR3 is TGTGCCAGCAGCTTAGACGGGAACTCCTACAATGAGCAGTTCTTC. The encoded protein is CASSLDGNSYNEQFF. This chain joins TRBV7-3 and TRBJ2-1; the D gene is possibly TRBD2 (5 bases). Trimming removed 2 bases at V and 0 bases at J, with 8 bases between. The CDR3 has 15 amino acids. The germline CDR1 and CDR2 sequences are SGHTA and FQGTGA. Together with reference TRBV7-3 and TRBJ2-1, the CDR3 gives the full variable domain: GAGVSQTPSNKVTEKGKYVELRCDPISGHTALYWYRQSLGQGPEFLIYFQGTGAADDSGLPNDRFFAVRPEGSVSTLKIQRTERGDSAVYLCASSLDGNSYNEQFFGPGTRLTVL.

The J gene is TRBJ2-3, the V gene TRBV2; 9 bases match TRBD1. This CDR3 contains 18 residues. V was pared by 5 bases and J by 5 bases, with 17 bases of the junction left unmatched. From germline, CDR1 is SNHLY and CDR2 FYNNEI. The CDR3 reads CASSPGQGIEERGDTQYF. The CDR3, as DNA: TGTGCCAGCAGTCCAGGACAGGGGATCGAGGAGAGGGGAGATACGCAGTATTTT.

This chain uses TRBV5-8 with TRBJ2-7, with 10 bases aligning to TRBD1. Germline V gene sequence: CDR1 SGHTS, CDR2 YDEGEE. V shed 4 bases, J shed 5 bases, and the junction held 6 bases outside the gene matches. This CDR3 has 14 amino acids. The CDR3 DNA reads TGTGCCAGCAGCCCGCTCGGGACAGGGGACGAGCAGTACTTC. Translating it yields CASSPLGTGDEQYF.

The chain has TRBV19 and TRBJ1-4, with 8 bases matching TRBD1. In germline, CDR1 is LNHDA, CDR2 SQIVND (reference sequence). V dropped 6 bases and J dropped 4; count of bases not matched to a gene: 13. The CDR3 has 17 residues. This chain's CDR3 is CASRRQGAGWSNEKLFF. CDR3 DNA: TGTGCCAGTAGGCGCCAGGGGGCCGGGTGGAGTAATGAAAAACTGTTTTTT.

The CDR3 bases are TGTGCCAGCAGTTTAAGGCCCACAGGGGCAAGGAATACGCAGTATTTT. Amino acid sequence: CASSLRPTGARNTQYF. This sequence joins TRBV28 and TRBJ2-3; the match to TRBD1 covers 7 bases. V was pared by 2 bases and J by 7 bases, with 12 bases of the junction left unmatched. Germline lookup yields CDR1 MDHEN and CDR2 SYDVKM. The CDR3 has 16 amino acids.

In its sample, this clone was seen once. This sequence joins TRBV2 and TRBJ2-7, with D perhaps given as TRBD1 or TRBD2 (5 bases each). V lost 2 bases to trimming and J lost 5 bases, with 16 bases between them. Germline loops: CDR1 SNHLY, CDR2 FYNNEI. The CDR3 extends over 15 amino acids. The CDR3 coding sequence is TGTGCCAGCAGTGAAAAGGGCCTGGGGGAGAACGAGCAGTACTTC. Translated, it gives CASSEKGLGENEQYF.

The chain is built from TRBV28 and TRBJ2-2, with 8 bases matching TRBD2. Germline lookup yields CDR1 MDHEN and CDR2 SYDVKM. The CDR3 length is 18 residues. V gave up 3 bases and J gave up 3 bases; unmatched junction bases: 12. The CDR3 region has the DNA TGTGCCAGCAGTTTGCCCATCGGTAGCGGGGCCTACACCGGGGAGCTGTTTTTT. Its translation is CASSLPIGSGAYTGELFF.

The chain carries TRBV9 and TRBJ1-3; no reliable D call. The CDR3 sequence is 17 residues long. V dropped 0 bases and J dropped 4 bases, with 17 bases sitting between them. The germline CDR1 and CDR2 sequences are SGDLS and YYNGEE. CDR3 bases: TGTGCCAGCAGCGTAGGTGTAGGAGGGTCGACCGGAAACACCATATATTTT. Translation: CASSVGVGGSTGNTIYF.

This sequence joins TRBV5-4 and TRBJ2-7, with 16 bases identical to TRBD2. This CDR3 contains 16 residues. Germline V lookup: CDR1 SGHNT, CDR2 YYREEE (reference sequence). V lost 4 bases, J lost 6 bases, and 7 bases stayed unmatched. In DNA form, the CDR3 reads TGTGCCAGCAGCCACGGGACTAGCGGGAGGGAGGGCGAGCAGTACTTC. It specifies CASSHGTSGREGEQYF.

The chain is built from TRBV15 and TRBJ2-1; D may correspond to TRBD1 or TRBD2 (6 bases each). Germline V gives CDR1 LNHNV, CDR2 YYDKDF (reference sequence). The CDR3 extends over 13 amino acids. Trimming pared 6 bases from V and 11 bases from J, leaving 17 bases between. For the CDR3, the DNA is TGTGCCACCAGTTCGCCGGGGGCGCGCAAGCAGTTCTTC. This translates into CATSSPGARKQFF.

This clone was seen once. J is TRBJ2-1 and V is TRBV11-2; D possibly uses TRBD1 or TRBD2 (6 bases each). Germline loops: CDR1 SGHAT, CDR2 FQNNGV. Trimming cost V 1 base and J 7 bases, with 14 bases left between them. This CDR3 has 15 residues. For the CDR3, the DNA is TGTGCCAGCAGCTTAGCTGGGGGGCTGTTGAATGAGCAGTTCTTC. Its translation is CASSLAGGLLNEQFF.

This clone was picked up one time. V and J are TRBV6-5 and TRBJ2-7, with a weak D call TRBD1 (5 bases). Trimming stripped 3 bases from V and 4 bases from J, with 19 bases between. From germline, CDR1 is MNHEY and CDR2 SVGAGI. This CDR3 spans 16 amino acids. For the CDR3, the DNA is TGTGCCAGCAGTTATTATTCTTTGGGCAGGGAATACGAGCAGTACTTC. Its protein product is CASSYYSLGREYEQYF.

The chain uses TRBV28 and TRBJ2-7; D is perhaps TRBD2 (6 bases). The germline gives CDR1 MDHEN, CDR2 SYDVKM. Trimming took 4 bases from V and 6 from J, leaving 19 bases between them. The CDR3 runs to 15 residues. The CDR3 here is CASSSLGGIGSEQYF. In DNA, the CDR3 is TGTGCCAGCAGTTCCCTCGGGGGAATAGGCTCCGAGCAGTACTTC.

The chain combines TRBV7-2 with TRBJ2-1, with 7 bases that match TRBD1. CDR3 length: 13 amino acids. The germline V gene encodes CDR1 SGHTA and CDR2 FQGNSA. Losses at the gene ends were 1 base for V and 8 bases for J; bases not matched to a gene: 2. The CDR3 nucleotides read TGTGCCAGCAGCTTAGGACAGGGCGATGAGCAGTTCTTC. Translation: CASSLGQGDEQFF.

Notes on this clone: Additional DNA sequences in this sample encode the identical CDR3. The chain employs TRBV9 and TRBJ1-2, with D uncertain. Germline assignment: CDR1 SGDLS and CDR2 YYNGEE. This CDR3 has 15 amino acids. V dropped 0 bases and J dropped 0 bases, with 9 bases sitting between them. The CDR3 is CASSVGGASNYGYTF. CDR3 DNA sequence: TGTGCCAGCAGCGTAGGCGGAGCTTCTAACTATGGCTACACCTTC.

The chain links TRBV5-1 to TRBJ2-2, with 13 positions matching TRBD2. The CDR3 is 20 amino acids. V dropped 6 bases and J dropped 1; count of bases not matched to a gene: 15. Germline V CDR1 and CDR2: SGHRS, YFSETQ. CDR3 coding DNA: TGCGCCAGCACCGCCCAACCCCCGGGACTAGCGGGGCTGAACACCGGGGAGCTGTTTTTT. Translation: CASTAQPPGLAGLNTGELFF.

The rearrangement joins TRBV2 to TRBJ1-2; 11 bases fit TRBD1. Per the germline V gene, CDR1 is SNHLY and CDR2 is FYNNEI. The CDR3 length is 13 residues. Trimming at V came to 7 bases and at J to 8 bases, leaving 6 bases not matched to a gene. CDR3 region: CASTRTGGQGYTF. As DNA, the CDR3 is TGTGCCAGCACGCGGACAGGGGGCCAGGGCTACACCTTC.

The rearrangement joins TRBV7-9 to TRBJ1-3, with no clear D. V gave up 3 bases and J gave up 4 bases, with 13 bases separating them. This CDR3 spans 15 amino acids. In germline, CDR1 is SEHNR, CDR2 FQNEAQ (reference sequence). The CDR3 bases are TGTGCCAGCAGCTTGGATCAATATTCCGGAAACACCATATATTTT. Translated, it gives CASSLDQYSGNTIYF.

The chain combines TRBV27 with TRBJ2-3; D remains unclear. V was pared by 1 base and J by 5 bases, with 4 bases between. Germline V gene data show CDR1 as MNHEY and CDR2 as SMNVEV (reference sequence). CDR3 size: 12 residues. The CDR3 region has the DNA TGTGCCAGCAGTTTATATGGAGATACGCAGTATTTT. Its translation: CASSLYGDTQYF.

Notes on this clone: Other DNA sequences in the same sample also yield this CDR3. V and J are TRBV7-2 and TRBJ1-2; 11 nucleotides agree with TRBD1. After removal of 4 bases from V and 5 bases from J, the junction contained 6 bases not matched to a gene. Per germline, CDR1 SGHTA and CDR2 FQGNSA. This CDR3 is built from 15 residues. The CDR3: CASSSGTGGSYGYTF. In nucleotides, the CDR3 is TGTGCCAGCAGCTCGGGGACAGGGGGTAGTTATGGCTACACCTTC.

In the case of this clone: At the DNA level, this CDR3 is encoded by other sequences in the same sample as well. The gene calls are TRBV2 and TRBJ2-7, with D possibly TRBD1 on 6 matching bases. V lost 3 bases, J lost 4 bases, and 7 bases lay in between. This CDR3 spans 12 amino acids. From germline, CDR1 is SNHLY and CDR2 FYNNEI. The CDR3 region has the DNA TGTGCCAGCAGTGACAGGGGATACGAGCAGTACTTC. This gives the protein CASSDRGYEQYF.